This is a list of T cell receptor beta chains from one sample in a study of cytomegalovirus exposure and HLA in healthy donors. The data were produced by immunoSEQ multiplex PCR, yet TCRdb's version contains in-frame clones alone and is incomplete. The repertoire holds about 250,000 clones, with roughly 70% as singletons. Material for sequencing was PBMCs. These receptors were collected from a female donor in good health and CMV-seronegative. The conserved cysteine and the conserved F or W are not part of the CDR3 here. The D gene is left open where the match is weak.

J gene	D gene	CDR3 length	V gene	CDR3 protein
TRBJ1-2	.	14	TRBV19	ASSIGLSRVGYGYT
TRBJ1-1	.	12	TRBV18	ASSGTPSHTEAF
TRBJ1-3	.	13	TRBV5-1	ASSLEPVSGNTIY
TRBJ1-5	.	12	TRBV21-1	ASSNVKRNQPQH
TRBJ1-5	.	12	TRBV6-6	ASSFSGSNQPQH
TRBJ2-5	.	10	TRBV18	ASSPEGKTQY
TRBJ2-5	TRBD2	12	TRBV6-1	ASSAGLAEETQY
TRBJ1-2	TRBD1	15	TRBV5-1	ASSLGKGQGSVRGYT
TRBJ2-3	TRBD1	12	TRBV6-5	ASRPTGATDTQY
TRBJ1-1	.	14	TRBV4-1	ASSQGRQGMYTEAF
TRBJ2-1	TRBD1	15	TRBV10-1	ASSDPAGDSSYNEQF
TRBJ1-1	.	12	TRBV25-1	ASSEVGGYTEAF
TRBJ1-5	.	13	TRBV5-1	ASSLTIGAGQPQH
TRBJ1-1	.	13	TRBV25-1	ASSDHYGAGTGAF
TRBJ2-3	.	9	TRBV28	ASTTGWGSY
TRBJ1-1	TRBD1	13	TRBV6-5	ASSWTGSGNTEAF
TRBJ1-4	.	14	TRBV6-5	ASSYSMWGDNEKLF
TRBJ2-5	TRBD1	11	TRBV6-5	ASRRDRGETQY